The 2 T cell receptor beta chains below come from one sample, sequenced in a study of radiation and T cells in renal cell carcinoma. Time point: blood 2 weeks post-SBRT. Treatment described: 15 Gy SBRT to primary tumor, nephrectomy 4 weeks later. Assay: immunoSEQ multiplex PCR; the TCRdb copy retains only in-frame clones and omits some. Of roughly 28,000 clones listed, roughly 80% are singletons. This specimen was blood, taken from a patient whose treatment included radiotherapy and nephrectomy. These receptors originate from a man between 60 and 75 years old with renal cell carcinoma.

This clone has a single count. The DNA of the CDR3 is TGTGCCAGCAGCTTACTAGCGGGAGGGCTCACCGGGGAGCTGTTTTTT. Its protein product is CASSLLAGGLTGELFF. J is TRBJ2-2 and V is TRBV11-2, with 12 bases aligning to TRBD2. The CDR3 runs to 16 residues. V gave up 2 bases and J gave up 4 bases; unmatched junction bases: 2. The germline CDR1 and CDR2 sequences are SGHAT and FQNNGV.

The J gene is TRBJ2-1, the V gene TRBV5-8; no clear D. The CDR3 has 13 amino acids. Germline V CDR1 and CDR2: SGHTS, YDEGEE. V was shortened by 2 bases and J by 8 bases, with 11 bases between the two germline ends. CDR3 amino acids: CASSFVMVDEQFF. As DNA, the CDR3 is TGTGCCAGCAGCTTTGTGATGGTCGATGAGCAGTTCTTC. Based on the CDR3 plus reference TRBV5-8 and TRBJ2-1, the full variable domain is EAGVTQSPTHLIKTRGQQATLRCSPISGHTSVYWYQQALGLGLQFLLWYDEGEERNRGNFPPRFSGRQFPNYSSELNVNALELEDSALYLCASSFVMVDEQFFGPGTRLTVL.